Listed below are T cell receptor beta chains from one sample, sequenced in a study of spatial heterogeneity in lung cancer. Each CDR3 protein gets one entry after TCRdb re-called the 5' RACE reads with MiXCR. Found here are 45,000 to 50,000 distinct CDR3 sequences, about 12% of them singletons; the top ten hold 30% to 35%. The material sequenced was PBMCs, taken at follow-up. The receptor set was obtained from a male donor with early-stage non-small cell lung cancer. Both conserved end residues are part of each CDR3. Each record gives: clone size, V gene, CDR3 length, D gene, J gene, CDR3 DNA, CDR3 protein. The D gene is left open where the match is weak. For some rows the clone size is stated as once, few or many, or as a class when expanded; others skip it.

many,TRBV20-1,13,TRBD1,TRBJ2-3,TGCAGTACCCCGGGACAGATCACAGATACGCAGTATTTT,CSTPGQITDTQYF
-,TRBV7-2,13,-,TRBJ1-3,TGTGCCAGCAGCATCTTGACAGGAAACACCATATATTTT,CASSILTGNTIYF
-,TRBV12-3/TRBV12-4,16,-,TRBJ1-2,TGTGCCAGCAGTTTAGCGAACGGCAGGGCCTCATATGGCTACACCTTC,CASSLANGRASYGYTF
-,TRBV7-9,18,-,TRBJ2-5,TGTGCCAGCAGCCCCGGGGGGCTTTCGGCTGCTCCGGGGGAGACCCAGTACTTC,CASSPGGLSAAPGETQYF
-,TRBV29-1,13,-,TRBJ2-5,TGCAGCGCAAATGTGGCCCTCCAAGAGACCCAGTACTTC,CSANVALQETQYF
-,TRBV11-1,13,-,TRBJ1-1,TGTGCCAGCAGCTTAATACGGGAACCTGAAGCTTTCTTT,CASSLIREPEAFF
many,TRBV5-1,14,TRBD1,TRBJ2-5,TGCGCCAGCAGCTTGACAGGGGGGCAAGAGACCCAGTACTTC,CASSLTGGQETQYF
many,TRBV6-6,15,-,TRBJ2-7,TGTGCCAGCAGCTACCCGGCAGGGGGGGACTACGAGCAGTACTTC,CASSYPAGGDYEQYF
-,TRBV29-1,13,-,TRBJ1-6,TGCAGCGTTGCATTGGGGAATAATTCACCCCTCCACTTT,CSVALGNNSPLHF
many,TRBV7-9,16,TRBD2,TRBJ2-3,TGTGCCAGCAGCTTAGGACCTGCGGGAGGCGCAGATACGCAGTATTTT,CASSLGPAGGADTQYF
many,TRBV7-9,14,-,TRBJ2-1,TGTGCCAGCAGCTTCTCCACCGCCTACAATGAGCAGTTCTTC,CASSFSTAYNEQFF
few,TRBV7-2,16,-,TRBJ1-5,TGTGCCAGCAGCAAGGGGTATGACAGGACCAATCAGCCCCAGCATTTT,CASSKGYDRTNQPQHF
many,TRBV29-1,12,-,TRBJ1-1,TGCAGCGTTGGACCGGCGGCGACTGAAGCTTTCTTT,CSVGPAATEAFF
many,TRBV13,14,-,TRBJ1-1,TGTGCCAGCAGCCTGGGACACCAGAACACTGAAGCTTTCTTT,CASSLGHQNTEAFF
few,TRBV9,15,-,TRBJ2-7,TGTGCCAGCAGCCCCCTTTGGGACGGAGCCTACGAGCAGTACTTC,CASSPLWDGAYEQYF
-,TRBV4-3,17,-,TRBJ1-3,TGCGCCAGCAGCCAAGAGTTGAGTCAGGGCGTAGCAAACACCATATATTTT,CASSQELSQGVANTIYF
-,TRBV27,14,-,TRBJ2-7,TGTGCCAGCAGTTTAAGACCGGTGTCATACGAGCAGTACTTC,CASSLRPVSYEQYF
-,TRBV7-2,16,-,TRBJ2-7,TGTGCCAGCAGCTTCCGTGGGGGTAGCGGCTCCTACGAGCAGTACTTC,CASSFRGGSGSYEQYF
-,TRBV12-3/TRBV12-4,12,-,TRBJ2-2,TGTGCCAGCAACTATGGGGACGGGGAGCTGTTTTTT,CASNYGDGELFF
many,TRBV9,16,-,TRBJ2-2,TGTGCCAGCAGCCCCAGTGGCAGAGGGAACACCGGGGAGCTGTTTTTT,CASSPSGRGNTGELFF
many,TRBV3-1,16,-,TRBJ2-4,TGTGCCAGCAGCCTCGGTCCTTCGTTAGCCAAAAACATTCAGTACTTC,CASSLGPSLAKNIQYF
many,TRBV7-3,14,-,TRBJ2-2,TGTGCCAGCAGCCCCCTCAAGGGCACCGGGGAGCTGTTTTTT,CASSPLKGTGELFF
-,TRBV28,14,TRBD1,TRBJ2-7,TGTGCCAGCAGTCCCTGGGACAGTAGGGTGGAGCAGTACTTC,CASSPWDSRVEQYF
many,TRBV13,15,-,TRBJ1-2,TGTGCCAGCAACACATTAAGGCAGGGAGGGTATGGCTACACCTTC,CASNTLRQGGYGYTF
few,TRBV9,14,TRBD2,TRBJ2-5,TGTGCCAGCAGCGTAGGCCTAGCGGGGGAGACCCAGTACTTC,CASSVGLAGETQYF